Listed below are T cell receptor beta chains from one sample, sequenced in a study of T cell responses to AZD1222 COVID-19 vaccine. Some clones are missing from TCRdb's copy, which holds only in-frame ones; the method was immunoSEQ multiplex PCR. The table records over 100,000 clones, roughly 89% of them present only once. Material: peripheral blood, obtained on day 0 of AZD1222 vaccination. These receptors all stem from an adult in good health. The CDR3 runs from the conserved cysteine through the conserved F or W. Fields, in order: clone size, V gene, D gene, J gene, CDR3 DNA, CDR3 protein. The D gene is left open where the match is weak. The size of a clone is reported for some rows only, either as once, few or many, or as a class for expanded clones.

NA,TRBV5-4,NA,TRBJ1-2,TGTGCCAGCAGCCCCCGGGGACTCTATGGCTACACCTTC,CASSPRGLYGYTF
NA,TRBV30,NA,TRBJ1-2,TGTGCCTGGAGTTCGGGTGCGGGTGGCTACACCTTC,CAWSSGAGGYTF
NA,TRBV10-3,TRBD2,TRBJ2-3,TGTGCCATCAGTGCCCGAGGCGGGAGTAGCACAGATACGCAGTATTTT,CAISARGGSSTDTQYF
NA,TRBV6-5,NA,TRBJ1-5,TGTGCCAGCAGTTCCACTGGTAGGGCCAATCAGCCCCAGCATTTT,CASSSTGRANQPQHF
NA,TRBV10-3,NA,TRBJ1-3,TGTGCCATCACCGATGGGGGGCTTTCTGGAAACACCATATATTTT,CAITDGGLSGNTIYF
NA,TRBV2,NA,TRBJ2-7,TGTGCCAGTGAAGCCAAAAACGGGGGGCTAACCTACGAGCAGTACTTC,CASEAKNGGLTYEQYF
NA,TRBV2,NA,TRBJ2-5,TGTGCCAGCAGTGGGACGTACAGGGAAGGGAAGACCCAGTACTTC,CASSGTYREGKTQYF
NA,TRBV19,NA,TRBJ1-1,TGTGCCAGTAGCATATCGACCCAGCTTATGAACACTGAAGCTTTCTTT,CASSISTQLMNTEAFF
NA,TRBV2,TRBD1,TRBJ1-6,TGTGCCAGCAGTGGGGACAGGGGGTTCCCCTCCTATAATTCACCCCTCCACTTT,CASSGDRGFPSYNSPLHF
NA,TRBV28,NA,TRBJ1-2,TGTGCCAGCAGTCCCCGGGGCAACTATGGCTACACCTTC,CASSPRGNYGYTF
NA,TRBV30,NA,TRBJ1-5,TGTGCCTGGGGACGACGAGAACAGCCCCAGCATTTT,CAWGRREQPQHF
NA,TRBV2,NA,TRBJ1-2,TGTGCCGGGTCCCCGTGGGGGATGGATGGCTACACCTTC,CAGSPWGMDGYTF
NA,TRBV18,NA,TRBJ2-2,TGTGCCAGCTCACCACTCCAGCGCGACACCGGGGAGCTGTTTTTT,CASSPLQRDTGELFF
NA,TRBV5-1,NA,TRBJ2-1,TGCGCCAGCAGCTCCCCGGGACCCACATATTCCTACAATGAGCAGTTCTTC,CASSSPGPTYSYNEQFF
NA,TRBV25-1,NA,TRBJ2-1,TGTGCCAGCAGTGAATATGGGGGACGAAGGATGTGTGAGCAGTTCTTC,CASSEYGGRRMCEQFF
NA,TRBV4-1,TRBD2,TRBJ2-1,TGCGCCAGCAGCCCCTGGGCCAGCGGGGGGGCGGTTGGTGAGCAGTTCTTC,CASSPWASGGAVGEQFF
NA,TRBV20-1,NA,TRBJ2-1,TGCAGTGCTAGCCCTGGGGATGAGCAGTTCTTC,CSASPGDEQFF
NA,TRBV30,NA,TRBJ2-7,TGTGCCTGGAGAACCCAAGGACAAGTACCTCCGTACTTC,CAWRTQGQVPPYF
NA,TRBV29-1,TRBD2,TRBJ2-1,TGCAGCGTAGGACTAGCGGGAACGAATGAGCAGTTCTTC,CSVGLAGTNEQFF
NA,TRBV10-1,NA,TRBJ1-6,TGCGCCAGCAGCAGGGACTTAACAAATTCACCCCTCCACTTT,CASSRDLTNSPLHF
NA,TRBV19,NA,TRBJ2-2,TGTGCCAGTAGTGCACACCCCAGGGGGGGCACCGGGGAGCTGTTTTTT,CASSAHPRGGTGELFF
NA,TRBV21-1,NA,TRBJ1-4,TGTGCCAGCAGCCGGAGACAGGGGGCAGGTGAAAAACTGTTTTTT,CASSRRQGAGEKLFF
NA,TRBV7-2,TRBD2,TRBJ2-3,TGTGCCAGCAGCTTCCGGACTAGCGGGGGAGATACGCAGTATTTT,CASSFRTSGGDTQYF
NA,TRBV5-1,NA,TRBJ2-7,TGCGCCAGCAGCTTGACCACGGGGACACCCTACGAGCAGTACTTC,CASSLTTGTPYEQYF
once,TRBV5-5,TRBD1,TRBJ1-2,TGTGCCAGCAGCCTACTACAGGGGGACCTCTATGGCTACACCTTC,CASSLLQGDLYGYTF
NA,TRBV30,TRBD1,TRBJ1-1,TGTGCCTGGAGGCACCGGGACAGGGACACTGAAGCTTTCTTT,CAWRHRDRDTEAFF
NA,TRBV6-5,NA,TRBJ2-3,TGTGCCAGCAGACACCCGTCCACAGATACGCAGTATTTT,CASRHPSTDTQYF
NA,TRBV29-1,NA,TRBJ1-5,TGCAGCGTCATACAGGGATGGGATCAGCCCCAGCATTTT,CSVIQGWDQPQHF
NA,TRBV4-1,NA,TRBJ1-1,TGCGCCAGCAGCCAAGATTCGGGGAACAGGGAAGCTTTCTTT,CASSQDSGNREAFF
once,TRBV6-5,TRBD1,TRBJ2-3,TGTGCCAGCAGTAGGACAGGGGGTCTCGCAGATACGCAGTATTTT,CASSRTGGLADTQYF
NA,TRBV10-3,TRBD1,TRBJ1-2,TGTGCCATCAGTGAGTCAGGGACAGGGGTGTATGGCTACACCTTC,CAISESGTGVYGYTF
NA,TRBV18,TRBD2,TRBJ2-1,TGTGCCAGCTCACCAAGGGCTAGCGGGGAAGAGCAGTTCTTC,CASSPRASGEEQFF
NA,TRBV7-9,NA,TRBJ1-3,TGTGCCAGCAGCCCAAGAGTTAGTTCGGGAAACACCATATATTTT,CASSPRVSSGNTIYF
NA,TRBV19,TRBD1,TRBJ2-3,TGTGCCAGTAGGGCGCCGGGACAGGGGAGCGCAGATACGCAGTATTTT,CASRAPGQGSADTQYF
NA,TRBV5-1,NA,TRBJ1-1,TGCGCCAGCAGCTGGGGGGTCTCGGACACTGAAGCTTTCTTT,CASSWGVSDTEAFF
NA,TRBV6-2/TRBV6-3,NA,TRBJ2-1,TGTGCCAGCAGTACGGCAGGGAGCTCCTACAATGAGCAGTTCTTC,CASSTAGSSYNEQFF
few,TRBV27,NA,TRBJ1-5,TGTGCCAGCAGTTTTAGGGGGAGCAATCAGCCCCAGCATTTT,CASSFRGSNQPQHF
NA,TRBV27,NA,TRBJ1-2,TGTGCCAGCAGTTTAGAGGGTTTCTATGGCTACACCTTC,CASSLEGFYGYTF
NA,TRBV5-1,NA,TRBJ1-2,TGCGCCAGCAGCTTGGGTGAGGCTAACTATGGCTACACCTTC,CASSLGEANYGYTF
NA,TRBV28,NA,TRBJ1-1,TGTGCCAGCAGTTTAACGTTTGGGCAGAAGAACACTGAAGCTTTCTTT,CASSLTFGQKNTEAFF
NA,TRBV28,TRBD1,TRBJ1-2,TGTGCCAGCAGTTCCGGGACAGGGTATGTCTATGGCTACACCTTC,CASSSGTGYVYGYTF
NA,TRBV18,NA,TRBJ1-4,TGTGCCAGCTCAACCCTGCCGGGGGTGAATGAAAAACTGTTTTTT,CASSTLPGVNEKLFF
NA,TRBV6-5,TRBD1,TRBJ1-6,TGTGCCAGCAGTAAACAGGGGCGGGATTCACCCCTCCACTTT,CASSKQGRDSPLHF
once,TRBV5-6,TRBD2,TRBJ2-7,TGTGCCAGCAGCACTGGGACTAGCGGGAGGTACGAGCAGTACTTC,CASSTGTSGRYEQYF
NA,TRBV9,NA,TRBJ2-2,TGTGCCAGCAGCCCGGGTATCACCGGGGAGCTGTTTTTT,CASSPGITGELFF
once,TRBV6-5,TRBD1,TRBJ1-6,TGTGCCAGCAGTTATTCCGGGACAGGTGAAAATTCACCCCTCCACTTT,CASSYSGTGENSPLHF
once,TRBV5-5,NA,TRBJ1-3,TGTGCCAGCACCTGGGTTGTTGGAAACACCATATATTTT,CASTWVVGNTIYF
few,TRBV27,NA,TRBJ2-7,TGTGCCAGCAGTCCTCCACCGGGAACCTTCTACGAGCAGTACTTC,CASSPPPGTFYEQYF
once,TRBV4-2,NA,TRBJ1-3,TGTGCCAGCAGCCAAGTACCGGATGTTTTCTCTGGAAACACCATATATTTT,CASSQVPDVFSGNTIYF
NA,TRBV14,NA,TRBJ2-1,TGTGCCAGCAGCCAGGGTCCCCGGGGAGGGCAGTTCTTC,CASSQGPRGGQFF
NA,TRBV2,NA,TRBJ1-5,TGTGCCAGCGGGTTGTCAGGGGCAGCGCCCCAGCATTTT,CASGLSGAAPQHF
NA,TRBV5-6,NA,TRBJ1-4,TGTGCCAGCAGCTACCTGGGGGCGCGTGCGATTACTAATGAAAAACTGTTTTTT,CASSYLGARAITNEKLFF
NA,TRBV7-3,TRBD2,TRBJ2-3,TGTGCCAGCAGCAACAAGCGGGGGCCCTCTAGCACAGATACGCAGTATTTT,CASSNKRGPSSTDTQYF
NA,TRBV30,NA,TRBJ2-1,TGTGCCTGGAGTCAGGGGTATGGGGGAACCTACAATGAGCAGTTCTTC,CAWSQGYGGTYNEQFF
NA,TRBV3-1/TRBV3-2,NA,TRBJ1-2,TGTGCCAGCAGCCGCACTCCGGTAACCTATGGCTACACCTTC,CASSRTPVTYGYTF
few,TRBV7-3,TRBD2,TRBJ2-2,TGTGCCAGCAGCTCGCAGACTAGCTCGGGCGGGGAGCTGTTTTTT,CASSSQTSSGGELFF
NA,TRBV28,NA,TRBJ1-4,TGTGCCAGCACGGCAGGGACCCTTGAAAAACTGTTTTTT,CASTAGTLEKLFF
NA,TRBV7-8,NA,TRBJ1-5,TGTGCCAGCAGCGAATACGGTAATCAGCCCCAGCATTTT,CASSEYGNQPQHF
NA,TRBV2,TRBD2,TRBJ2-5,TGTGCCAGCAGTCCGCAGCGGGTAGCGGGAGGAGGCGAGACCCAGTACTTC,CASSPQRVAGGGETQYF
NA,TRBV28,TRBD1,TRBJ1-3,TGTGCCAGCACCCCACAGGGGGCTGGAAACACCATATATTTT,CASTPQGAGNTIYF